Sequencing of this TCR beta chain was carried out in a study of T cells in Graves' hyperthyroidism and ophthalmopathy (dated by TCRdb to between 2018 and 2020). For the wider study: Peripheral blood was sampled at the time of initial diagnosis, prior to any treatment. To identify distinguishing TCR V-J signatures, a discovery cohort of about 100 patients was used, comprising some 45 with Graves' ophthalmopathy and some 60 with stable Graves' hyperthyroidism. After blood sampling, hyperthyroidism patients were treated with methimazole at a starting dose of 30 mg daily, and ophthalmopathy patients were treated with high-dose intravenous methylprednisolone. In about 6 Graves' hyperthyroidism patients, the study also compared T-cell repertoires from thyroid tissue with T-cell repertoires from blood. An independent validation cohort of about 19 hyperthyroidism patients and about 15 patients who later progressed to ophthalmopathy tested prospective prediction of ophthalmopathy. The paper describes TCR Vbeta CDR3 sequencing of fewer than 150 peripheral blood samples, made up of 43 ophthalmopathy patients, roughly 72 hyperthyroidism patients and 17 progressor patients. The 75 to 100 discovery patients were divided at random into training and test sets in a 7:3 ratio. General conclusions and limits of the study: In cross-validation, a model built on a 13 V-J signature told ophthalmopathy apart from stable hyperthyroidism with over 85% sensitivity and about 81% specificity, and in testing the same model reached 80%/75%. Sample size was not statistically predetermined, and blinding of investigators to group allocation was not performed. In validation, the model predicted progression to ophthalmopathy with around 71% sensitivity and around 72% specificity, a median of approximately 6.7 months before onset. Blood samples also contained most of the expanded thyroid clonotypes (frequency above 0.001), which suggests that blood repertoires may reflect thyroid immune responses.

In the ophthalmopathy patients, disease was moderately to severely active, with a Clinical Activity Score of 3 or more, a NOSPECS grade of 4 or more, and a duration of less than 3 months. Any patient with an uncontrolled infection, another autoimmune disease, pregnancy or lactation was excluded. Diagnoses relied on clinical symptoms, serum thyroxine and TRAb, thyroid ultrasound and orbital computed tomography. Ficoll-Paque density gradient centrifugation was used to isolate PBMCs from about 9.4 ml of fresh peripheral blood. Trizol reagent was used to extract total RNA, and RNA quality was then checked on an Agilent 2100 Bioanalyzer. This clonotype appeared many times. The target of this receptor is not known. No clone much larger than this one lies a single base away; base qualities are absent. The TCR beta CDR3 regions were amplified from the RNA transcripts. For the first round of RT-PCR on the TCR CDR3, the HTBI primer set was used together with the Qiagen OneStep RT-PCR kit. A second multiplex PCR round built the libraries, followed by size selection and purification. Paired-end sequencing of the libraries was performed with 100 bp reads on an Illumina HiSeq2000. The published analysis was carried out like this. Raw data were processed with SOAPnuke, discarding reads with adapters, uncalled bases, mean Phred below 15, or no exact constant-primer or identifier match. COPE v1.2.5 was used to merge the high-quality paired reads, and each unique nucleotide sequence was defined as a clonotype. MiTCR v1.1 was used to align clonotypes to the IMGT TRBV, TRBD and TRBJ reference segments. Analysis was restricted to V-J combinations with a frequency above 0.0001, which covered approximately 99% of repertoires. The TCS score was defined as the ratio of F50 (clonal expansion) to E x V (chaos), calculated using BLOSUM62-based TCRdist between CDR3 peptides within each V-J. Welch's t-statistics and random forest reduced roughly 530 V-J features to some 14, which were used in a naive Bayes classifier (R e1071). TCRdb trimmed public reads at Q25 via fastp, called clones via MiXCR and kept in-frame beta chains. Records with the same CDR3 protein are collapsed into one entry carrying the most frequent genes and DNA. The V and J calls were determined by TCRdb, not by the authors. Across this sample there are a few hundred thousand distinct CDR3 sequences, with more than 15% seen only once. Around 3.5% of the sample is in the top ten clones.

The clonotype comes from a woman between 40 and 55 years old with Graves' ophthalmopathy. Sequencing was carried out using blood.

The DNA sequence is as follows: TGTGCCAGCAGGGAACTAGCGGGACGTGAGACCCAGTACTTC. It encodes CASRELAGRETQYF. This receptor chain uses TRBV6-1 and TRBJ2-5, and 10 bases in between align with TRBD2. Compared with germline, V lacks 6 bases and J lacks 5 bases; bases without a gene match: 6. The CDR3 covers 14 residues, taking in both the cysteine and the phenylalanine. The retained sequence is limited to the CDR3, 42 bases, with the frame set at the first base. As encoded in the germline V gene, CDR1 is MNHNS while CDR2 is SASEGT.